This T cell receptor (beta chain) came from a study of a mutant IDH1 vaccine in newly diagnosed glioma. Study context: Vaccinations, eight in total, occurred in weeks 1, 3, 5, 7, 11, 15, 19, 23. In some groups vaccination began 4-6 weeks post-radiotherapy; others received it with temozolomide. Among treated patients, approximately 60% were male and approximately 40% female, and mean age was around 40 years. Pretreatment consisted of radiotherapy, temozolomide, or both, with most receiving both.

Worth noting for this clone: Its specificity is not known.

TCRdb's copy holds only in-frame clones and misses some; the assay was immunoSEQ multiplex PCR. This repertoire shows approximately 60,000 clones, around 87% found once; its top ten account for 1.1% to 1.5%. The CDR3 spans 14 residues. Germline CDR1 is LNHNV and CDR2 is YYDKDF (reference sequence). V was trimmed by 5 bases and J by 4 bases, leaving 12 bases between them. Time point in this sample: week 23, last vaccination. Mutant IDH1 20-mer peptide, at 300 ug, made up each vaccine dose, with topical imiquimod. The sequence was collected from a man between 35 and 55 years old with glioma. V gene TRBV15 combines with J gene TRBJ2-1; D perhaps matches TRBD1 (5 bases). The sample consisted of PBMCs, taken from a glioma patient whose treatment included an IDH1 peptide vaccine. For the CDR3, the DNA is TGTGCCACCAGCGGTTACGACAGATACAATGAGCAGTTCTTC. As protein: CATSGYDRYNEQFF.